Listed here is a single TCR beta chain. Its target is unknown. Use of 60 Vbeta and 13 Jbeta primers characterized the PCR. Clones were read by immunoSEQ multiplex PCR, and TCRdb kept only the in-frame ones, dropping some. Of more than 90,000 clones listed, around 86% are singletons. The source of the sample is a study of cytomegalovirus exposure and HLA in healthy donors. Germline-derived CDR1 and CDR2 are MNHNY and SVGAGI (reference sequence). V trimming: 6 bases; J trimming: 5 bases; junction bases outside the gene matches: 9. The CDR3 covers 14 residues. Study-level results: The study designated fewer than 200 TCR beta chains cytomegalovirus-associated. Reports described diagnosis of cytomegalovirus status by the classifier as highly specific and sensitive.

Specimen: PBMCs. V gene TRBV6-6 combines with J gene TRBJ2-7; 8 bases agree with TRBD1. The TCR comes from a woman in her 70s in good health and CMV-seropositive. CDR3 nucleotides: TGTGCCAGCAGGAGGACAGGGATCGGCCACGAGCAGTACTTC. Its translation: CASRRTGIGHEQYF.